Listed below are T cell receptor beta chains from one sample, sequenced in a study of T cell repertoires in cytomegalovirus infection. TCRdb reanalysed the reads using MiXCR and keeps one entry per CDR3 protein. The data contain about 150,000 distinct CDR3 sequences, around a quarter of them seen just once; the ten biggest clones take up 11%. The specimen sequenced was PBMCs. The source of these receptors is a human donor in good health (CMV status not recorded). Some clones in this sample may be carry-over from other donors' samples. Both conserved end residues are part of each CDR3. D genes are given only for firm matches. The size of a clone is reported for some rows only, either as once, few or many, or as a class for expanded clones.

D gene,J gene,V gene,clone size,CDR3 DNA,CDR3 protein
NA,TRBJ2-7,TRBV7-2,few,TGTGCCAGCAGCGCCGACCGTCCGGGGTCCTACGAGCAGTACTTC,CASSADRPGSYEQYF
NA,TRBJ2-5,TRBV7-2,many,TGTGCCAGCAGCTTCGGGGGGCGGGGGACCCAGTACTTC,CASSFGGRGTQYF
NA,TRBJ2-7,TRBV7-9,NA,TGTGCCAGCAGCTTAAAATCGTACGAGCAGTACTTC,CASSLKSYEQYF
NA,TRBJ2-1,TRBV7-2,many,TGTGCCAGCCATAGCGGGACAGGCTACAATGAGCAGTTCTTC,CASHSGTGYNEQFF
NA,TRBJ2-7,TRBV2,NA,TGTGCCAGAAGTGATACGTACGAGCAGTACTTC,CARSDTYEQYF
NA,TRBJ1-2,TRBV20-1,NA,TGCAGTGCTAGCGCCCCAGGGGCCTATGGCTACACCTTC,CSASAPGAYGYTF
TRBD1,TRBJ2-5,TRBV25-1,NA,TGTGCCAGCAGTAAGGGACAGGGTGAGGAGACCCAGTACTTC,CASSKGQGEETQYF
NA,TRBJ2-1,TRBV24-1,many,TGTGCCACCAGTGTTCGAGATGAGCAGTTCTTC,CATSVRDEQFF
TRBD2,TRBJ2-5,TRBV7-2,many,TGTGCCAGCAGCTTAGCGGGAGGGGAACAAGAGACCCAGTACTTC,CASSLAGGEQETQYF
TRBD1,TRBJ1-1,TRBV5-1,NA,TGCGCCAGCAGCTCCGTCGACAGGGGGGACACTGAAGCTTTCTTT,CASSSVDRGDTEAFF
NA,TRBJ1-1,TRBV30,NA,TGTGCCTGGAATGATGGGAACACTGAAGCTTTCTTT,CAWNDGNTEAFF
NA,TRBJ2-1,TRBV20-1,NA,TGCAGTGCAACGCAGAAGAGGGTCGAGTTCTTC,CSATQKRVEFF
TRBD2,TRBJ2-1,TRBV24-1,NA,TGTGCCACCAGTGATGACTTACTAGCGGGAGGGCCTCGGGATGAGCAGTTCTTC,CATSDDLLAGGPRDEQFF
TRBD1,TRBJ1-1,TRBV12-3/TRBV12-4,NA,TGTGCCAGCACGACTGGTCGACAGGGGGCCGTGCGGAAGACTGAAGCTTTCTTT,CASTTGRQGAVRKTEAFF
NA,TRBJ1-2,TRBV30,NA,TGTGCCTCCGGAAGGCAGATGGGGTTTGGCTACACCTTC,CASGRQMGFGYTF
TRBD2,TRBJ2-3,TRBV14,NA,TGTGCCAGCAGCCAAGATTCGCGCACTAGCGGGAGGCTCACAGATACGCAGTATTTT,CASSQDSRTSGRLTDTQYF
TRBD2,TRBJ2-2,TRBV10-3,NA,TGTGCCATCAGTGGACTAGCGGGAGGAAACACCGGGGAGCTGTTTTTT,CAISGLAGGNTGELFF